This record looks at one T cell receptor beta chain sequence and its context. What it recognizes is unknown. The data were obtained in a study of vaccination effects on CD4 cells after COVID-19. Sequencing was performed with immunoSEQ multiplex PCR; in TCRdb, only in-frame clones are kept and a portion is missing. The table lists approximately 22,000 clones, about three quarters of them singletons. The V gene end was trimmed by 5 bases and the J gene end by 3 bases; junction bases not matched to a gene: 7. Germline CDR1 is KGHSH and CDR2 is LQKENI. The CDR3 is 17 residues long. After expansion with viral peptide pools in the ViraFEST assay, antigen-specific CD4+ T cells were sequenced. Following an approximately eleven-day culture, CD4+ T cells were purified. Vaccine recipients had no previous SARS-CoV-2 infection; their nucleocapsid antibodies were negative. Fresh IL-2-containing medium replaced half the medium on days 3 and 7.

The chain has TRBV18 and TRBJ2-3; 14 nucleotides align to TRBD2. The sequences come from CD4+ T cells from PBMCs cultured with HCoV-229E spike peptides, collected before COVID-19 vaccination. The clonotype was recovered from a human donor who received a COVID-19 vaccine. CDR3 coding DNA: TGTGCCAGCTCATCCGGGACTAGCGGGAGCGGGACAGATACGCAGTATTTT. Translation gives CASSSGTSGSGTDTQYF.